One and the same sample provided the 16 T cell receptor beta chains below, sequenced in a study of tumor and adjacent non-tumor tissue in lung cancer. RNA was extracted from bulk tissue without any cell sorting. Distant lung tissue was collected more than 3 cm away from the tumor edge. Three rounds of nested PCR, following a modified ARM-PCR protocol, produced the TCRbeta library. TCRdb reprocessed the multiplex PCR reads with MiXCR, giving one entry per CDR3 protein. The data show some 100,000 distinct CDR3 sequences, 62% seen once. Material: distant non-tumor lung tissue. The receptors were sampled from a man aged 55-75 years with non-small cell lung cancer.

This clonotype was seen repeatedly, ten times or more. The CDR3 nucleotides are TGCGCCAGCAGCCCGGTGACGGGACGTCCTGAGCAGTTCTTC. It translates to CASSPVTGRPEQFF. The chain combines TRBV4-1 with TRBJ2-1; D tentatively reads TRBD1 or TRBD2 (5 bases each). Trimming shortened V by 4 bases and J by 9 bases, and 16 bases separated the two germline ends. Germline lookup yields CDR1 MGHRA and CDR2 YSYEKL. This CDR3 has 14 residues.

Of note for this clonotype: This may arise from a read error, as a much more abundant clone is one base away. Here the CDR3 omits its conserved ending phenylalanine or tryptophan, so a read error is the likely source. The CDR3 is CASSLGAGGGQETQYS. As DNA, the CDR3 is TGTGCCAGCAGCTTAGGAGCGGGAGGGGGCCAAGAGACCCAGTACTCC. The chain uses TRBV5-4 and TRBJ2-5, with 10 bases that match TRBD2. Germline V gives CDR1 SGHNT, CDR2 YYREEE (reference sequence). The CDR3 loop spans 16 amino acids. Trimming removed 2 bases from V and 1 base from J; junction bases left unmatched: 5.

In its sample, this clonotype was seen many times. CDR3 DNA sequence: TGTGCCAGCAGTTTTCGGGGGCCGGGAGCGGGAGGGCCGTCAGATACGCAGTATTTT. Translating it yields CASSFRGPGAGGPSDTQYF. The chain is built from TRBV12-3 or TRBV12-4 and TRBJ2-3; the match to TRBD2 covers 10 bases. This CDR3 region has 19 residues. J was trimmed by 4 bases and V by 3 bases; bases with no gene match: 16.

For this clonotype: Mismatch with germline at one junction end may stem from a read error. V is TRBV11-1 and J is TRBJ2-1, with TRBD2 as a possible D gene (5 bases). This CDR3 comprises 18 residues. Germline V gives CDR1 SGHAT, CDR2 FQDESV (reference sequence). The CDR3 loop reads CANSLVHGSALEVNKQFF. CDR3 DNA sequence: TGTGCCAACAGCTTAGTCCACGGTAGCGCCCTTGAAGTAAATAAGCAGTTCTTC.

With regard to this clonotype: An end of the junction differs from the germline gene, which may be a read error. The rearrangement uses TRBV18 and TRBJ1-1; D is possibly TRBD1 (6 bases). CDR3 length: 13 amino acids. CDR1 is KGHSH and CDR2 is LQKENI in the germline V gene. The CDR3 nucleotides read TGTGCCAGCTTTGACCAGGGGAACACTGAAGTTTTCTTT. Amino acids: CASFDQGNTEVFF.

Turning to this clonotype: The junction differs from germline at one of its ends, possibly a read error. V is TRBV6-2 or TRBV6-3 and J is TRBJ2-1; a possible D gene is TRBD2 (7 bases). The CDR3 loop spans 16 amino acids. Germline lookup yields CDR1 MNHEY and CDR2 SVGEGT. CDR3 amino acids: CVSIPGGTGNYNEQFF. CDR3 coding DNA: TGTGTCAGCATCCCGGGGGGCACAGGGAACTACAATGAGCAGTTCTTC.

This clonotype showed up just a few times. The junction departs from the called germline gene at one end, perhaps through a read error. CDR3 nucleotide sequence: TGTGCCAGCAGCCTGGGAGGGGGTCCGAACGCTGAAGCTTTCTTT. This gives the protein CASSLGGGPNAEAFF. The chain uses TRBV5-5 and TRBJ1-1, with a possible D match to TRBD1 (6 bases). This CDR3 has 15 amino acids. Germline lookup yields CDR1 SGHKS and CDR2 YYEKEE (reference sequence). Full variable domain (outside the CDR3, taken from reference TRBV5-5 and TRBJ1-1): DAGVTQSPTHLIKTRGQQVTLRCSPISGHKSVSWYQQVLGQGPQFIFQYYEKEERGRGNFPDRFSARQFPNYSSELNVNALLLGDSALYLCASSLGGGPNAEAFFGQGTRLTVV.

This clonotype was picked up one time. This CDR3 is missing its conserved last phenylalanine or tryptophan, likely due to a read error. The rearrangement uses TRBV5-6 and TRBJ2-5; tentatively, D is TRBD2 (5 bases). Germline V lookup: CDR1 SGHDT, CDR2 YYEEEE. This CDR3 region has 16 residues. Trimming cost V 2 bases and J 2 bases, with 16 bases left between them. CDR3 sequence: CASSFSGGFGQETQYL. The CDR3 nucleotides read TGTGCCAGCAGCTTTTCCGGAGGTTTCGGGCAAGAGACCCAGTACCTC.

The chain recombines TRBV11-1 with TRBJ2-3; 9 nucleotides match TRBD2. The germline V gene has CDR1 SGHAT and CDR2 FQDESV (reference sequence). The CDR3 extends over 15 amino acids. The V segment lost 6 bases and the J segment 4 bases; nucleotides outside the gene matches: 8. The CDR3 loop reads CASSRISGSSDTQYF. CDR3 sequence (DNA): TGTGCCAGCAGTAGGATTAGCGGGAGCTCAGATACGCAGTATTTT.

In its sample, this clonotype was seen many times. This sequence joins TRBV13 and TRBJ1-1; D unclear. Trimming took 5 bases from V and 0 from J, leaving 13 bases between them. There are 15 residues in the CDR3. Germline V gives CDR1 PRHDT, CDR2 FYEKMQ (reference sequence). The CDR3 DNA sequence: TGTGCCAGCAGCACCCCTGACACGCTGAACACTGAAGCTTTCTTT. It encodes CASSTPDTLNTEAFF.

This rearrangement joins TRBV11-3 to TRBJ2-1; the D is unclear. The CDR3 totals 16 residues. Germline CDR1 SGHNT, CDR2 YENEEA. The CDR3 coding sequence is TGTGCAGGCAGCTCCGAATCTCGTGTCACCTACAATGAGCAGTTCTTC. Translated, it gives CAGSSESRVTYNEQFF. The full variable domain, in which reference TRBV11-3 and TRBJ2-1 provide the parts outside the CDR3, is EAGVVQSPRYKIIEKKQPVAFWCNPISGHNTLYWYLQNLGQGPELLIRYENEEAVDDSQLPKDRFSAERLKGVDSTLKIQPAELGDSAVYLCAGSSESRVTYNEQFFGPGTRLTVL.

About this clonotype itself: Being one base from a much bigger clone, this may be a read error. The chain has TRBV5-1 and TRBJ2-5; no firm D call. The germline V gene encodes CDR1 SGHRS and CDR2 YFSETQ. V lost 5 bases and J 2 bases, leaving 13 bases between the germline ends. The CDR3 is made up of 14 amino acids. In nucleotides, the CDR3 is TGCGCCAGCAGTTGTCCAGATCAACAAGAGACCCAGTACTTC. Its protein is CASSCPDQQETQYF.

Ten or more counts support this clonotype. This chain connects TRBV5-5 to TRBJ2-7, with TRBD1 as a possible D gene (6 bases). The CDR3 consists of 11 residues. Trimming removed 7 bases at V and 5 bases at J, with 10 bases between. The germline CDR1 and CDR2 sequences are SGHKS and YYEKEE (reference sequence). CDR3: CASLGDNEQYF. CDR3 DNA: TGTGCCAGCCTGGGGGACAACGAGCAGTACTTC. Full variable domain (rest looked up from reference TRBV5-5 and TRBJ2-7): DAGVTQSPTHLIKTRGQQVTLRCSPISGHKSVSWYQQVLGQGPQFIFQYYEKEERGRGNFPDRFSARQFPNYSSELNVNALLLGDSALYLCASLGDNEQYFGPGTRLTVT.

Here the CDR3 reads CSARDDRVAEAFF. DNA of the CDR3: TGCAGTGCTAGAGACGATAGGGTCGCTGAAGCTTTCTTT. The rearrangement uses TRBV20-1 and TRBJ1-1; D not certain. The CDR3 is made up of 13 amino acids. From germline, CDR1 is DFQATT and CDR2 SNEGSKA (reference sequence). With 0 bases removed from V and 6 bases from J, the gap between germline ends came to 11 bases.

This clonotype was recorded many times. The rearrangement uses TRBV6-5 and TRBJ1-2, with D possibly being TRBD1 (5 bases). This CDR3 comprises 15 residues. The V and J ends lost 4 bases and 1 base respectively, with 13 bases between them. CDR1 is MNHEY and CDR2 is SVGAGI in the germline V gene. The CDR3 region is CASSSQPGVNYGYTF. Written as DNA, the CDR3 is TGTGCCAGCAGTTCCCAGCCGGGGGTTAACTATGGCTACACCTTC.

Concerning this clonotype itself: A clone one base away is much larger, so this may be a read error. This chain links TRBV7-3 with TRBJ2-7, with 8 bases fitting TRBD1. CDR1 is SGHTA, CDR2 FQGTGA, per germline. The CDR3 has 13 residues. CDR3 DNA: TGTGCCAGCTCCCAGGGGGCGGCCTACGAGCGGTACTTC. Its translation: CASSQGAAYERYF.